This passage covers 32 T cell receptor beta chains from one sample sequenced in a study of T cells in Graves' hyperthyroidism and ophthalmopathy. Researchers amplified the TCR beta CDR3 regions from RNA transcripts. Carried out on the TCR CDR3, a first-round RT-PCR used the HTBI primer set. TCRdb ran MiXCR on the multiplex PCR reads and lists one entry per CDR3 protein. The sample shows about 250,000 distinct CDR3 sequences, roughly 15% of them seen only once. Sequenced sample: blood. These receptors were taken from a woman between 50 and 59 years old with Graves' hyperthyroidism that later progressed to Graves' ophthalmopathy.

This clonotype was seen ten or more times. This rearrangement joins TRBV20-1 to TRBJ2-1; no clear D. V lost 3 bases and J 0 bases, leaving 9 bases between the germline ends. Germline CDR1 is DFQATT and CDR2 is SNEGSKA (reference sequence). The CDR3 extends over 14 amino acids. The CDR3 region has the DNA TGCAGTGCTAGTACCTCTAGCTCCTACAATGAGCAGTTCTTC. This gives the protein CSASTSSSYNEQFF.

This clonotype was detected ten times or more. The V gene is TRBV28, the J gene TRBJ2-3, with D possibly being TRBD1 (5 bases). The CDR3 spans 13 residues. Germline V gene lookup returns CDR1 MDHEN and CDR2 SYDVKM. V dropped 7 bases and J dropped 5 bases, with 13 bases sitting between them. In DNA, the CDR3 is TGTGCCAGCACCTCAGGGTTAGGAGATACGCAGTATTTT. Its translation: CASTSGLGDTQYF.

This clonotype occurred once. The missing conserved phenylalanine or tryptophan at the end of this CDR3 makes a read error likely. The V and J genes are TRBV28 and TRBJ1-5, with D maybe TRBD1 (6 bases). With 6 bases removed from V and 1 base from J, the gap between germline ends came to 10 bases. Germline CDR1 MDHEN, CDR2 SYDVKM. This CDR3 is 14 amino acids long. The CDR3 nucleotides read TGTGCCAGCAGCGGGGACAAAAGCAATCAGCCCCAGCATTGT. This sequence encodes CASSGDKSNQPQHC.

The sample holds a few counts of this clonotype. The chain has TRBV10-1 and TRBJ1-4, with D uncertain. Germline CDR1 WNHNN, CDR2 SYGVQD (reference sequence). The CDR3 has 14 residues. V was cut by 3 bases and J by 10 bases, with 15 bases left in between. Here the CDR3 DNA reads TGCGCCAGCAGTGATGGAAGTTTCTTGGGAAAACTGTTTTTT. Protein product: CASSDGSFLGKLFF.

This clonotype came up many times. V and J are TRBV7-9 and TRBJ2-7; D is uncertain. Trimming removed 5 bases at V and 6 bases at J, with 11 bases between. This CDR3 contains 12 residues. Germline loops: CDR1 SEHNR, CDR2 FQNEAQ (reference sequence). The CDR3 DNA reads as TGTGCCAGCAGCCCCGAGTGGGGCGAGCAGTACTTC. Protein: CASSPEWGEQYF.

This clonotype has ten or more counts. The chain is built from TRBV2 and TRBJ1-2, with D perhaps TRBD1 (6 bases). There are 14 residues in the CDR3. The ends were cut back, 5 bases at V and 8 bases at J, with 18 bases in the middle. Germline-derived CDR1 and CDR2 are SNHLY and FYNNEI. The CDR3 protein is CASSQTGRRGGYTF. CDR3 DNA: TGTGCCAGCAGTCAAACAGGGCGACGGGGGGGCTACACCTTC.

This clonotype has just a few counts. The chain is built from TRBV4-2 and TRBJ1-4; D remains ambiguous. The ends were cut back, 0 bases at V and 4 bases at J, with 6 bases in the middle. Germline lookup yields CDR1 LGHNA and CDR2 YNFKEQ. The CDR3 is made up of 14 amino acids. CDR3: CASSQEGLNEKLFF. CDR3 DNA sequence: TGTGCCAGCAGCCAAGAAGGGCTTAATGAAAAACTGTTTTTT.

This clonotype was recorded at least ten times. The chain carries TRBV6-1 and TRBJ1-2; no definite D call. Between the trimmed V and J ends, which lost 6 bases and 6 bases, there was a span of 14 bases. This CDR3 contains 13 residues. Germline assignment: CDR1 MNHNS and CDR2 SASEGT. The CDR3 reads CASSSGRADGYTF. Here the CDR3 DNA reads TGTGCCAGCAGCTCCGGGAGGGCCGATGGCTACACCTTC.

This clonotype was observed a handful of times. The chain employs TRBV2 and TRBJ1-4; D is possibly TRBD1 (6 bases). The length of the CDR3 is 14 residues. V lost 3 bases and J 8 bases, leaving 13 bases between the germline ends. Germline V gene data show CDR1 as SNHLY and CDR2 as FYNNEI. This chain's CDR3 is CASSEDRRGEKLFF. CDR3 nucleotides: TGTGCCAGCAGTGAGGACAGAAGGGGGGAAAAACTGTTTTTT. The full variable domain, rest sourced from reference TRBV2 and TRBJ1-4, is EPEVTQTPSHQVTQMGQEVILRCVPISNHLYFYWYRQILGQKVEFLVSFYNNEISEKSEIFDDQFSVERPDGSNFTLKIRSTKLEDSAMYFCASSEDRRGEKLFFGSGTQLSVL.

This clonotype came up a few times. The rearrangement uses TRBV4-1 and TRBJ2-1; 14 nucleotides match TRBD2. The ends lost 0 bases at V and 4 bases at J; junction bases unmatched: 11. This CDR3 has 20 residues. Germline loops: CDR1 MGHRA, CDR2 YSYEKL. This chain's CDR3 is CASSQDRTSGRWGFYNEQFF. CDR3 sequence (DNA): TGCGCCAGCAGCCAAGATAGGACTAGCGGGAGGTGGGGATTTTACAATGAGCAGTTCTTC.

In this sample, this clonotype turned up many times. The chain recombines TRBV7-8 with TRBJ2-7, with 7 nucleotides matching TRBD2. The CDR3 has 13 amino acids. Germline CDR1 is SGHVS and CDR2 is FQNEAQ. The V and J ends lost 6 bases and 6 bases, in that order; junction bases with no gene match: 8. The CDR3 DNA sequence: TGTGCCAGCAGGACTAGCAAAGGGAGCGAGCAGTACTTC. It translates to CASRTSKGSEQYF.

This clonotype was seen at least ten times. The chain combines TRBV7-8 with TRBJ2-5, with 7 bases that match TRBD1. The CDR3 runs 15 residues. J was trimmed by 2 bases and V by 1 base; bases with no gene match: 4. Germline V gene sequence: CDR1 SGHVS, CDR2 FQNEAQ. CDR3 coding DNA: TGTGCCAGCAGCTTAGACAGGGGTAGTCAAGAGACCCAGTACTTC. It encodes CASSLDRGSQETQYF.

In its sample, this clonotype was seen many times. The V call is TRBV5-6, the J call TRBJ2-3, with 7 bases fitting TRBD2. The ends lost 1 base at V and 4 bases at J; junction bases unmatched: 3. This CDR3 is built from 14 residues. Germline values: CDR1 SGHDT, CDR2 YYEEEE. The CDR3 here is CASSLTSVSDTQYF. For the CDR3, the DNA is TGTGCCAGCAGCTTGACTAGCGTTTCAGATACGCAGTATTTT.

This clonotype occurred many times. The chain carries TRBV27 and TRBJ1-5; a weak D match, TRBD1 (6 bases). The germline V gene has CDR1 MNHEY and CDR2 SMNVEV (reference sequence). Deletions cut 3 bases from V and 2 bases from J, with 14 bases between. This CDR3 contains 16 residues. This chain's CDR3 is CASSLAFDRRNQPQHF. The CDR3 DNA reads as TGTGCCAGCAGTTTGGCCTTCGACAGGCGCAATCAGCCCCAGCATTTT.

Ten or more counts support this clonotype. The genes are TRBV5-1 and TRBJ2-7, with a possible D match to TRBD1 (6 bases). CDR1 is SGHRS, CDR2 YFSETQ, per germline. Trimming removed 3 bases from V and 3 bases from J, with 22 bases in between. This CDR3 is 17 amino acids long. CDR3 sequence reads: CASSSWTDRDGLYEQYF. CDR3 in DNA: TGCGCCAGCAGCTCATGGACAGACCGGGACGGACTCTACGAGCAGTACTTC.

The rearrangement uses TRBV10-3 and TRBJ1-5; no firm D call. V was cut by 3 bases and J by 4 bases, with 13 bases left in between. CDR1 and CDR2 from the germline V gene are ENHRY and SYGVKD. The CDR3 is 15 residues long. CDR3: CAISDSTRVNQPQHF. The CDR3, as DNA: TGTGCCATCAGTGACTCAACACGGGTGAATCAGCCCCAGCATTTT.

This clonotype appeared many times. The chain is built from TRBV7-9 and TRBJ2-1, with 7 bases that match TRBD2. The CDR3 is 15 residues long. CDR1 and CDR2 (germline): SEHNR, FQNEAQ (reference sequence). The trim removed 5 bases at V and 8 bases at J, leaving 12 bases unmatched. CDR3 in amino acids: CASSTTGLPLDEQFF. CDR3 coding DNA: TGTGCCAGCAGCACCACGGGACTACCGTTGGATGAGCAGTTCTTC.

This clonotype was picked up a small number of times. The chain joins TRBV30 to TRBJ1-1; D call uncertain. CDR1 and CDR2 (germline): GTSNPN, SVGIG (reference sequence). CDR3 length equals 13 residues. V was trimmed by 3 bases and J by 7 bases, leaving 15 bases between them. CDR3 amino acids: CAWSSQAGNEAFF. The CDR3 DNA is TGTGCCTGGAGCTCGCAGGCTGGGAATGAAGCTTTCTTT. Based on the CDR3 plus reference TRBV30 and TRBJ1-1, the full variable domain is SQTIHQWPATLVQPVGSPLSLECTVEGTSNPNLYWYRQAAGRGLQLLFYSVGIGQISSEVPQNLSASRPQDRQFILSSKKLLLSDSGFYLCAWSSQAGNEAFFGQGTRLTVV.

This clonotype was seen repeatedly, ten times or more. This sequence joins TRBV11-2 and TRBJ2-7, with a tentative D call TRBD1 (6 bases). Germline CDR1 reads SGHAT; CDR2 reads FQNNGV. The length of the CDR3 is 15 residues. V was cut by 2 bases and J by 3 bases, with 14 bases left in between. CDR3: CASSLPRGSIYEQYF. CDR3 in DNA: TGTGCCAGCAGCTTACCCAGGGGCTCGATCTACGAGCAGTACTTC. The complete variable domain, with remaining parts taken from reference TRBV11-2 and TRBJ2-7, reads EAGVAQSPRYKIIEKRQSVAFWCNPISGHATLYWYQQILGQGPKLLIQFQNNGVVDDSQLPKDRFSAERLKGVDSTLKIQPAKLEDSAVYLCASSLPRGSIYEQYFGPGTRLTVT.

This clonotype was counted a single time. The J gene is TRBJ1-1, the V gene TRBV3-1; tentatively, D is TRBD1 (5 bases). The CDR3 loop spans 15 amino acids. V lost 4 bases and J 1 base, leaving 13 bases between the germline ends. Germline CDR1 is LGHDT and CDR2 is YNNKEL (reference sequence). The CDR3: CASSLRDPRNTEAFF. The CDR3 DNA follows: TGTGCCAGCAGCCTCCGGGACCCTCGGAACACTGAAGCTTTCTTT.

The chain is built from TRBV11-2 and TRBJ1-3; TRBD1 aligns across 7 bases. V gave up 3 bases and J gave up 4 bases; unmatched junction bases: 6. CDR3 length: 15 amino acids. CDR1 is SGHAT and CDR2 is FQNNGV in the germline V gene. This CDR3 reads CASSFVTGKGNTIYF. The CDR3 region has the DNA TGTGCCAGCAGCTTTGTGACAGGGAAGGGAAACACCATATATTTT.

In its sample, this clonotype was seen many times. The rearrangement joins TRBV30 to TRBJ1-2; 8 bases map to TRBD1. CDR1 is GTSNPN, CDR2 SVGIG, per germline (reference sequence). V lost 2 bases, J lost 4 bases, and 6 bases stayed unmatched. The CDR3 extends over 14 amino acids. In DNA, the CDR3 is TGTGCCTGGAGTACTCCAGGGGGCTTCTATGGCTACACCTTC. Encoded protein: CAWSTPGGFYGYTF.

This clonotype was observed many times. The rearrangement joins TRBV5-1 to TRBJ1-1, with D maybe TRBD1 (5 bases). V gave up 4 bases and J gave up 1 base, with 20 bases separating them. CDR1 and CDR2 (germline): SGHRS, YFSETQ. There are 17 residues in the CDR3. Written as DNA, the CDR3 is TGCGCCAGCAGCGGGTGGGACGTCGCGGAGGGGAACACTGAAGCTTTCTTT. Translated: CASSGWDVAEGNTEAFF.

The chain carries TRBV12-3 or TRBV12-4 and TRBJ1-5; 8 nucleotides line up with TRBD1. The CDR3 is 15 residues long. J gave up 7 bases and V 5 bases, and 10 bases lay outside the gene matches. The CDR3 DNA reads TGTGCCAGCAGTGCAGGGGGCGCTAATTCCCAGCCCCAGCATTTT. As protein: CASSAGGANSQPQHF.

This clonotype was picked up many times. The chain recombines TRBV3-1 with TRBJ1-2, with a weak D call TRBD1 (6 bases). CDR3 length: 15 residues. V was cut by 2 bases and J by 8 bases, with 18 bases left in between. From germline, CDR1 is LGHDT and CDR2 YNNKEL (reference sequence). CDR3 coding DNA: TGTGCCAGCAGCCAACTGGGGATAGGGGGGAAGGGCTACACCTTC. It encodes CASSQLGIGGKGYTF.

This clonotype was found many times. Being one base from a much bigger clone, this may be a read error. V is TRBV11-3 and J is TRBJ1-1; tentatively, D is TRBD1 (6 bases). V was trimmed by 2 bases and J by 4 bases, leaving 11 bases between them. The CDR3 totals 14 residues. Germline lookup yields CDR1 SGHNT and CDR2 YENEEA. DNA of the CDR3: TGTGCCAGCAGCTTAAATTCAGGGGCCACTGAAGCTTTCTTT. Protein product: CASSLNSGATEAFF. Using reference TRBV11-3 and TRBJ1-1 for the parts outside the CDR3, the full variable domain is EAGVVQSPRYKIIEKKQPVAFWCNPISGHNTLYWYLQNLGQGPELLIRYENEEAVDDSQLPKDRFSAERLKGVDSTLKIQPAELGDSAVYLCASSLNSGATEAFFGQGTRLTVV.

At least ten counts were recorded for this clonotype. The chain combines TRBV18 with TRBJ1-5; D may be TRBD1 (6 bases). Trimming cost V 3 bases and J 7 bases, with 10 bases left between them. CDR1 and CDR2 from the germline V gene are KGHSH and LQKENI. CDR3 length: 13 amino acids. CDR3 DNA: TGTGCCAGCTCACCGCGGGGGGGCCAGCCCCAGCATTTT. Translating gives CASSPRGGQPQHF.

The table lists this clonotype with many counts. The chain joins TRBV20-1 to TRBJ2-7; 10 bases agree with TRBD1. V was clipped by 1 base and J by 0 bases; unmatched bases: 6. The germline gives CDR1 DFQATT, CDR2 SNEGSKA (reference sequence). CDR3 length: 16 residues. For the CDR3, the DNA is TGCAGTGCTAGAGGTGGACAGGGGGTGGGCTCCTACGAGCAGTACTTC. Its translation: CSARGGQGVGSYEQYF.

The CDR3 region has the DNA TGCGCCAGCAGCTTCGGTCAGGGGCGAGAAAAACTGTTTTTT. It codes for CASSFGQGREKLFF. The chain joins TRBV5-1 to TRBJ1-4, with D possibly TRBD1 on 6 matching bases. V was trimmed by 2 bases and J by 8 bases, leaving 13 bases between them. The CDR3 totals 14 residues. The germline gives CDR1 SGHRS, CDR2 YFSETQ.

The chain recombines TRBV28 with TRBJ2-7; a possible D gene is TRBD2 (5 bases). Germline-derived CDR1 and CDR2 are MDHEN and SYDVKM. With 3 bases removed from V and 0 bases from J, the gap between germline ends came to 9 bases. CDR3 length: 14 residues. DNA for the CDR3: TGTGCCAGCAGTTTCTCAGCGGACTCCTACGAGCAGTACTTC. This translates into CASSFSADSYEQYF.

This clonotype has ten or more counts. One end of the junction is discordant with germline, which a read error may explain. The CDR3 here is CASSLGRLYEQYF. The CDR3 region has the DNA TGTGCCAGCAGCTTGGGTAGACTCTACGAGCAGTACTTC. This chain links TRBV5-1 with TRBJ2-7; D not resolved. This CDR3 contains 13 residues. Looked up from germline, CDR1 is SGHRS and CDR2 is YFSETQ.

This clonotype was counted ten times or more. The junction differs from germline at one of its ends, possibly a read error. The CDR3 sequence is CASSEAYMRIF. CDR3 nucleotides: TGTGCCAGCAGTGAAGCGTACATGCGGATCTTT. The V and J genes are TRBV2 and TRBJ1-1, with D unresolved. Germline V gene lookup returns CDR1 SNHLY and CDR2 FYNNEI. The CDR3 contains 11 residues. The full variable domain, its missing parts supplied by reference TRBV2 and TRBJ1-1, is EPEVTQTPSHQVTQMGQEVILRCVPISNHLYFYWYRQILGQKVEFLVSFYNNEISEKSEIFDDQFSVERPDGSNFTLKIRSTKLEDSAMYFCASSEAYMRIFGQGTRLTVV.